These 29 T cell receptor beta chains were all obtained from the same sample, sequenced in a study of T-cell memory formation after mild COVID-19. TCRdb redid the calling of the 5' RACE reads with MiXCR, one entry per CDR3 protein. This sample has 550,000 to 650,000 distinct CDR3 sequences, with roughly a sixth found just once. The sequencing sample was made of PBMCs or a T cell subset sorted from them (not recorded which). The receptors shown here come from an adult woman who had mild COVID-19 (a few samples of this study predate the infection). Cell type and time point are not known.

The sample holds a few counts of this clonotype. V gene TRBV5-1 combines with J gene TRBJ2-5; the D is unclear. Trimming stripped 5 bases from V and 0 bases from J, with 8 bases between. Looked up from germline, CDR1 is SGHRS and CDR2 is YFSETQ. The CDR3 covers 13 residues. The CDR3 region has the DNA TGCGCCAGCAGGGACGACAACCAAGAGACCCAGTACTTC. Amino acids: CASRDDNQETQYF.

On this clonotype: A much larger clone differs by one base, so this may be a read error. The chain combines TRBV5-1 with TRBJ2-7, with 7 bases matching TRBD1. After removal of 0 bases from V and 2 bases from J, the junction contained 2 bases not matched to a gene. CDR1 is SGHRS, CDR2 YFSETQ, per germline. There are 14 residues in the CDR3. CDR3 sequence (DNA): TGCGCCAGCAGCTTGGTGACAGGGCCCTACGAGCAGTACTTC. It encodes CASSLVTGPYEQYF.

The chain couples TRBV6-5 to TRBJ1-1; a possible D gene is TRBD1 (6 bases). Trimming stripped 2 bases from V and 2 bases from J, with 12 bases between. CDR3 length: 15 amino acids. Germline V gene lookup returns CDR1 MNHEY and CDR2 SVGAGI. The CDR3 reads CASSYRTGINTEAFF. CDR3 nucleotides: TGTGCCAGCAGTTACCGCACAGGGATTAACACTGAAGCTTTCTTT.

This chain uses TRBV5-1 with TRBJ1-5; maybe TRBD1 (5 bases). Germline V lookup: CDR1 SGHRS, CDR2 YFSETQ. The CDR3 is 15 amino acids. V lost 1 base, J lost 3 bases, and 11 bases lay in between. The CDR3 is CASSLSWGPNQPQHF. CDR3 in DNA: TGCGCCAGCAGCTTGTCGTGGGGCCCCAATCAGCCCCAGCATTTT.

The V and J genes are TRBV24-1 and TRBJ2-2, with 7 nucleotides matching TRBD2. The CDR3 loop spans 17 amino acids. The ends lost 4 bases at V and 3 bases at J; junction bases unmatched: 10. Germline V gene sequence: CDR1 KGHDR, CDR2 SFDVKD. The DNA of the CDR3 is TGTGCCACCAGTGACCCACGGACTAGTTATTACACCGGGGAGCTGTTTTTT. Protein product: CATSDPRTSYYTGELFF.

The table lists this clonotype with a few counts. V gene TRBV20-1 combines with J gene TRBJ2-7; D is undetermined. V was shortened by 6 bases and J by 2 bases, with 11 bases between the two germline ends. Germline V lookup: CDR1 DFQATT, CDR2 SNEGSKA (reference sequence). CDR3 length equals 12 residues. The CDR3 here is CSAKGTPYEQYF. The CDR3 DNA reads TGCAGTGCCAAAGGAACTCCCTACGAGCAGTACTTC.

This chain's CDR3 is CASSALPGQGYGYTF. The DNA for the CDR3 is TGTGCCAGCAGCGCGCTTCCGGGACAGGGTTATGGCTACACCTTC. V is TRBV9 and J is TRBJ1-2; 9 bases map to TRBD1. This CDR3 contains 15 residues. The J segment lost 5 bases and the V segment lost 3 bases, leaving 8 bases of the junction unmatched. Germline CDR1 is SGDLS and CDR2 is YYNGEE.

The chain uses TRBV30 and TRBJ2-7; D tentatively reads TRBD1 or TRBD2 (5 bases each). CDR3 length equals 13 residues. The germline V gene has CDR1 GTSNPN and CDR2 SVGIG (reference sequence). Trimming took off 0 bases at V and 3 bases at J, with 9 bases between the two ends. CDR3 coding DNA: TGTGCCTGGAGTGTTGGGGACGGCTACGAGCAGTACTTC. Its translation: CAWSVGDGYEQYF.

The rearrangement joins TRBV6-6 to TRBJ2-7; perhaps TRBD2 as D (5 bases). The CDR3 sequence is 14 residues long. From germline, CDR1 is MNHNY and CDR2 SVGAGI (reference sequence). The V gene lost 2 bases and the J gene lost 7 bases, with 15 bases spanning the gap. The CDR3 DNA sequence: TGTGCCAGCAGTTACGAGGACTGGCAAGAGGAGCAGTACTTC. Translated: CASSYEDWQEEQYF.

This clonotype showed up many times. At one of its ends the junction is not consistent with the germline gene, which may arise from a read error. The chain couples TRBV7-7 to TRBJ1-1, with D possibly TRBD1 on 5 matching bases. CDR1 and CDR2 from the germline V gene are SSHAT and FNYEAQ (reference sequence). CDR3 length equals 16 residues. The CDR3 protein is CASSLAVEGMNTEAFF. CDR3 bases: TGTGCTAGCAGCTTAGCCGTGGAGGGGATGAACACTGAAGCTTTCTTT.

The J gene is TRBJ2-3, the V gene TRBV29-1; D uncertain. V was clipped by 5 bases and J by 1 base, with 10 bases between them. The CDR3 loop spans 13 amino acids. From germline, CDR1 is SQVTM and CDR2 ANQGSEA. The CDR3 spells CSVSQFRTDTQYF. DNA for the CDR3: TGCAGCGTTTCACAGTTCCGCACAGATACGCAGTATTTT.

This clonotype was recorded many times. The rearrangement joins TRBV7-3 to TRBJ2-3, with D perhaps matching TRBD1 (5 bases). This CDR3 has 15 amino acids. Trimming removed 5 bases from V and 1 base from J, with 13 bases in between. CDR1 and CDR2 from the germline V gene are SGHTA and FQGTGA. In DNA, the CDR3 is TGTGCCAGCAGCCCCCAGGGCTACCGCACAGATACGCAGTATTTT. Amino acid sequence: CASSPQGYRTDTQYF.

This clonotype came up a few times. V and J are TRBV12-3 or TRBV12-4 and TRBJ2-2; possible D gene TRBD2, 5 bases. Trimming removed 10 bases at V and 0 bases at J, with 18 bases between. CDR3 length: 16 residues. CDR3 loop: CAIKVYEGTNTGELFF. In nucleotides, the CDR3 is TGTGCCATCAAAGTTTATGAGGGAACGAACACCGGGGAGCTGTTTTTT.

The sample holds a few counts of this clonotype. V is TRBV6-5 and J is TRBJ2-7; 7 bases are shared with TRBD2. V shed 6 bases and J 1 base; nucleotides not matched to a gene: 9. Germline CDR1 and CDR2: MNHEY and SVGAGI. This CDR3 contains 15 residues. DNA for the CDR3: TGTGCCAGCAGACTAGCGCGGACGGGATCCTACGAGCAGTACTTC. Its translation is CASRLARTGSYEQYF.

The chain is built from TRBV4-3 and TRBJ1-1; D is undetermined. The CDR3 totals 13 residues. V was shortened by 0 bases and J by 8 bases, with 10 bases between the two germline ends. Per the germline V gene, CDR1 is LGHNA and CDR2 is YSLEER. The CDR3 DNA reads TGCGCCAGCAGCCAAGATCTCCCCCTAGAAGCTTTCTTT. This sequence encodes CASSQDLPLEAFF.

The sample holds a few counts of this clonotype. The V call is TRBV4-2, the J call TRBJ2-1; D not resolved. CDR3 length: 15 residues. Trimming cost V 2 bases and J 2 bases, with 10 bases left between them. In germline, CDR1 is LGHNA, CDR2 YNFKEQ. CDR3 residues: CASSQLDRPYNEQFF. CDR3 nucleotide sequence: TGTGCCAGCAGCCAACTTGACCGTCCCTACAATGAGCAGTTCTTC.

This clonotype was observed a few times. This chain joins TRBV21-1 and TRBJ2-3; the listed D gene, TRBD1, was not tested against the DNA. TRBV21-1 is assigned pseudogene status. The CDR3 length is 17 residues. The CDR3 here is CASSKVKGGRCTDTQYF. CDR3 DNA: TGTGCCAGCAGCAAAGTAAAAGGGGGCCGTTGCACAGATACGCAGTATTTT.

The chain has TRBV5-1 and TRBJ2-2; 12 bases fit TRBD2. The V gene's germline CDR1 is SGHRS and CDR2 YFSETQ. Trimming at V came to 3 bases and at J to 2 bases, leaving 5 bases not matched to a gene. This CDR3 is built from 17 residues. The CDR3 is CASSSPGLAGNTGELFF. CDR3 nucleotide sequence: TGCGCCAGCAGCTCTCCGGGACTAGCGGGTAACACCGGGGAGCTGTTTTTT.

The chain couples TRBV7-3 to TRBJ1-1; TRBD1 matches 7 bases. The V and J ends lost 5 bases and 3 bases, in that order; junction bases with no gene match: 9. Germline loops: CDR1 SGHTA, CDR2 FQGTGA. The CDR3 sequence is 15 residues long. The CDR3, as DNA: TGTGCCAGCAGCCCGCGAGGGGGCTGGGACACTGAAGCTTTCTTT. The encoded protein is CASSPRGGWDTEAFF.

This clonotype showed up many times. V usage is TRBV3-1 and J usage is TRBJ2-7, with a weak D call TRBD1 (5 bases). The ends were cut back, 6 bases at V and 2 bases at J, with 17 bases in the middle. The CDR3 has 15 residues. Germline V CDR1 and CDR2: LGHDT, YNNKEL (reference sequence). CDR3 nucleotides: TGTGCCAGCAGTCCGGCAGCAGGGCAGACCTACGAGCAGTACTTC. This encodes CASSPAAGQTYEQYF.

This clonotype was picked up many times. CDR3 residues: CSATPPGTSAGYTDTQYF. The CDR3 coding sequence is TGCAGTGCAACCCCCCCCGGGACTAGCGCGGGATACACAGATACGCAGTATTTT. The chain carries TRBV20-1 and TRBJ2-3, with 10 bases aligning to TRBD2. The CDR3 is 18 residues long. The junction had 17 bases not matched to a gene; V was cut back by 6 bases and J by 2 bases. CDR1 is DFQATT and CDR2 is SNEGSKA in the germline V gene (reference sequence).

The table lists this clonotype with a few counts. CDR3 region: CAWKLMGTGANEQFF. CDR3 bases: TGTGCCTGGAAATTGATGGGGACAGGGGCTAATGAGCAGTTCTTC. The V call is TRBV30, the J call TRBJ2-1; TRBD1 matches at 10 bases. The CDR3 spans 15 residues. Trimming took 4 bases from V and 7 from J; bases not matched to a gene: 10. CDR1 and CDR2 from the germline V gene are GTSNPN and SVGIG (reference sequence).

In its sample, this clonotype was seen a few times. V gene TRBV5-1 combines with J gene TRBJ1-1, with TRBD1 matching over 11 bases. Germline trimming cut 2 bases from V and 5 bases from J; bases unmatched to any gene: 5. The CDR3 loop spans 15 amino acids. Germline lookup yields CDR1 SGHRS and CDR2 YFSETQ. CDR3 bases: TGCGCCAGCAGCTTTGGACAGGGGGCGGGTACTGAAGCTTTCTTT. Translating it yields CASSFGQGAGTEAFF.

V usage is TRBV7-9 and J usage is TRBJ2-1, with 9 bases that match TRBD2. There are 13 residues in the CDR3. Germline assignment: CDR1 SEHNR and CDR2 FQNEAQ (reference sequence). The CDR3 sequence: CWCGRALDNEQFF. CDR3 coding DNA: TGTTGGTGCGGGAGGGCCCTCGACAATGAGCAGTTCTTC.

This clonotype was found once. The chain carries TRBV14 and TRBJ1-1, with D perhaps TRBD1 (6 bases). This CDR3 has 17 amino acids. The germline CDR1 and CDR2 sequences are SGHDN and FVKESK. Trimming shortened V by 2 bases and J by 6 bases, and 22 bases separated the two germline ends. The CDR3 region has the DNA TGTGCCAGCAGCCAAAGGGTCCTAATACAGGGTCCGGCTGAAGCTTTCTTT. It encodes CASSQRVLIQGPAEAFF. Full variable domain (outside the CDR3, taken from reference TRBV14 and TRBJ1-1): EAGVTQFPSHSVIEKGQTVTLRCDPISGHDNLYWYRRVMGKEIKFLLHFVKESKQDESGMPNNRFLAERTGGTYSTLKVQPAELEDSGVYFCASSQRVLIQGPAEAFFGQGTRLTVV.

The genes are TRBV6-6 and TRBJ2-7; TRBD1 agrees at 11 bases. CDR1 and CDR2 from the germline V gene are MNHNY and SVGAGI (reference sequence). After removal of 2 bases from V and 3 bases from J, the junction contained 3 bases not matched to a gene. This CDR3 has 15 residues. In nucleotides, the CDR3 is TGTGCCAGCAGTTACGGGACAGGGGGAAACTACGAGCAGTACTTC. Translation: CASSYGTGGNYEQYF.

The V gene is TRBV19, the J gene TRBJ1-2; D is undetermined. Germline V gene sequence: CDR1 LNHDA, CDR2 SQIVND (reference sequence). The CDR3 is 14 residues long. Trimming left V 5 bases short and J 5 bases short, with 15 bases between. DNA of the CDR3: TGTGCCAGTAGTGAGGCGGCGTTGGAATATGGCTACACCTTC. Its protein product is CASSEAALEYGYTF. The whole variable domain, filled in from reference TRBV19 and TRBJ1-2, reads DGGITQSPKYLFRKEGQNVTLSCEQNLNHDAMYWYRQDPGQGLRLIYYSQIVNDFQKGDIAEGYSVSREKKESFPLTVTSAQKNPTAFYLCASSEAALEYGYTFGSGTRLTVV.

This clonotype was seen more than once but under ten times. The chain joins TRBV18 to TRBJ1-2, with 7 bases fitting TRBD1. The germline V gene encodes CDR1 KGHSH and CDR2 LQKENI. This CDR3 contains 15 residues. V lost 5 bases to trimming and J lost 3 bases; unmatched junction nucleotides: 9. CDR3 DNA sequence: TGTGCCAGCTCAACTTTCGCTGACAGGGACTATGGCTACACCTTC. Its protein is CASSTFADRDYGYTF. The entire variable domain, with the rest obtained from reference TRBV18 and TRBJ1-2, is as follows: NAGVMQNPRHLVRRRGQEARLRCSPMKGHSHVYWYRQLPEEGLKFMVYLQKENIIDESGMPKERFSAEFPKEGPSILRIQQVVRGDSAAYFCASSTFADRDYGYTFGSGTRLTVV.

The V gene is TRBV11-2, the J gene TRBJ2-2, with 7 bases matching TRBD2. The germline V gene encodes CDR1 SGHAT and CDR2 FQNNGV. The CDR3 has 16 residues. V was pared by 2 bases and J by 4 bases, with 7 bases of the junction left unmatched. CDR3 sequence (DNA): TGTGCCAGCAGCTTAAATGGACTAGGAGGCACCGGGGAGCTGTTTTTT. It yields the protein CASSLNGLGGTGELFF.